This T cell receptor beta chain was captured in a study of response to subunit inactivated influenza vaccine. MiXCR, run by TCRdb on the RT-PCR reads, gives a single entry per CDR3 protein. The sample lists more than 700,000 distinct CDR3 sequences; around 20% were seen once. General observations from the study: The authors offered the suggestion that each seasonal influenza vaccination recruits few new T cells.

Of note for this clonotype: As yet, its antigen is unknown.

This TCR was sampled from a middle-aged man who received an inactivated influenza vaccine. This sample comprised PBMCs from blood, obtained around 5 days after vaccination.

The CDR3 loop is CASSAGTSGIQYF. The CDR3 coding sequence is TGTGCCAGCAGCGCCGGGACTAGCGGGATACAGTATTTT. The J gene is TRBJ2-3, the V gene TRBV9; 13 nucleotides agree with TRBD2. CDR3 length equals 13 residues. Germline loops: CDR1 SGDLS, CDR2 YYNGEE. The V segment lost 3 bases and the J segment 12 bases; nucleotides outside the gene matches: 4.